This T cell receptor (beta chain) was recorded in a study of cytomegalovirus exposure and HLA in healthy donors (TCRdb year 2017). About the investigation overall: In an earlier analysis of approximately 640 of the donors, less than 350 Gb of sequence data and 90 million to 130 million unique TCR beta sequences from about 190 million T cells were reported. An early release covering 550 to 700 HLA-typed donors comprised 250 to 350 gigabases of sequencing data and around 80 million unique TCR sequences. Among the roughly 410 genotyped donors, 75% to 90% belonged to the genetic ancestry cluster associated with self-reported Caucasian donors. In addition to the first cohort of approximately 670 subjects, a separate validation cohort of about 120 different subjects was used. A later genetic analysis took genome-wide SNP genotypes for 398 of the 666 donors and used that subset as a discovery cohort. Typing coverage varied by locus: 629-630 donors for A, B, C, DRB1 and DQB1; roughly 560 for DQA1; about 590 for DPA1; about 450 for DPB1. The later analysis used no new phenotypic data to find candidate immune exposures, relying instead on TCR beta sequences and their occurrence across donors. In an earlier analysis of over 550 of the donors, high-throughput TCR beta sequencing was used to judge whether each TCR beta V gene segment behaved as functional or pseudogenic. Among about 390 genotyped donors of the cohort, an average of roughly 240,000 unique TCR beta nucleotide sequences were sequenced per donor, around 20% of them non-productive. Every repertoire in the discovery cohort had been generated on one and the same sequencing platform. In a later analysis, previously published TCR beta repertoires from roughly 710 donors were re-analyzed and high-resolution HLA genotyping was added so that TCR occurrence patterns could be studied. Donor age, sex, ethnicity and CMV serostatus were collected together with the repertoire data. The study used immunosequencing to profile the T cell repertoires of under 700 subjects and linked those repertoires to cytomegalovirus serostatus. The study combined high-throughput TCR immunosequencing, statistical association of individual TCRs with disease status, and machine learning to predict cytomegalovirus infection status. Because of strong linkage in the cohort, roughly five DR-DQ haplotypes were treated as single units for association and clustering. The study aimed to test whether cataloging public T cell receptors could reveal signatures of past pathogen exposure. Both class I and class II loci were covered by HLA typing, at four-digit resolution.

The cohort was made up of about 670 healthy bone marrow donors. At the time of sampling, all cohort members were nominally healthy, though unrecorded immune exposures were likely present. The donor tested CMV seropositive, placing the donor among the approximately 310 seropositive members of the cohort. A peripheral blood sample was provided by each donor, and peripheral blood mononuclear cells were used for TCR beta sequencing. The Qiagen DNeasy Blood Extraction Kit was used to extract genomic DNA from the blood cell samples. On the study overall, not on this receptor specifically: Correlated functional status among segregating V segments might reflect linkage disequilibrium, but an unknown experimental factor could not be ruled out. Some IMGT-functional V segments, including TRBV6-2 and TRBV6-3, could not be distinguished by the 87-base-pair reads and were therefore excluded. In vitro tests confirmed that a few of the cytomegalovirus-associated TCR beta chains recognize cytomegalovirus antigens. A later analysis found that most CMV-associated TCR beta chains appeared HLA-restricted, with HLA associations seemingly driven largely by CMV exposure. In an earlier analysis of about 600 of the donors, most TCR beta V segments appeared in productive rearrangements about 87% or about 30% of the time, broadly matching IMGT annotations. A later analysis associated 17,000 or so TCR beta sequences with specific HLA alleles at a false discovery rate of 0.05. A cluster of highly shared sequence variants was judged likely to represent a technical artifact of the sequencing pipeline. The only immune exposure information available for the cohort was CMV serostatus. The earlier analysis of fewer than 750 of the donors excluded around 17 rarely observed V segments, including chromosome 9 orphons, because counts were too low. Several of the top co-occurrence clusters appeared to be linked to parvovirus B19, influenza, CMV and Epstein-Barr virus, according to a later analysis. When HLA alleles, especially DR and DQ, strongly co-occurred, TCR associations were difficult to assign to individual alleles. It was suggested by the authors that the approach could potentially be generalized to other disease states and immunological phenotypes. A later genetic analysis associated a missense DCLRE1C variant with V-gene and J-gene trimming of TCR beta chains, and an independent cohort replicated the association. Only TCR beta chains were sequenced in this cohort, and the absence of alpha or paired-chain data limited detectable features. Presence/absence analyses assumed roughly uniform sequencing depth across donors, an assumption that may not hold. Compared with equally common non-associated chains, HLA-associated TCR beta chains in a later analysis were more clonally expanded and had lower generation probabilities. Because some donors lacked HLA typing at each locus, the association tests relied only on the typed subset. In a later analysis, the rate of TCR association differed among HLA loci, with DRB1 alleles having the most associated TCRs and HLA-C alleles having the fewest. The study listed approximately 160 TCR beta chains as associated with cytomegalovirus. According to a later genetic analysis, donors in an Asian-associated ancestry cluster had fewer N-insertions in productive TCRs than the roughly 700-donor mean. Most TCR sequences were seen in very few donors, while some public TCRs were found in many individuals. A further reported finding was that TCR beta sequences accurately predicted the HLA-A and HLA-B alleles for most subjects in the first cohort. Cytomegalovirus status was reported to be diagnosed by the classifier with high specificity and sensitivity in both the original and validation cohorts.

To note about this clone: Its antigen target is currently unknown. Base qualities are missing; no much larger clone stands one base away.

From the cysteine through the phenylalanine, the CDR3 covers 15 amino acids. Only the CDR3 portion is preserved as DNA: 45 bases, with reading frame beginning at the first base. V is pruned by 7 bases and J by 2 bases, leaving 4 bases of the junction without a gene match. CDR1 SNHLY and CDR2 FYNNEI are derived from the germline V gene. Library method: the immunoSEQ multiplex PCR assay. A mixture of 60 forward primers for TCR Vbeta segments and 13 reverse primers for TCR Jbeta segments was used in the multiplex PCR. The CDR3 region of rearranged TCR beta genes was amplified from genomic DNA with a multiplex PCR assay. The Illumina HiSeq System was used to sequence the amplified TCR beta libraries as 87-base-pair reads. Processing in the source paper ran as follows. Across the roughly 640 repertoires, a later analysis counted 75 million to 90 million unique TCR beta chains, about 10 million of which were shared by at least two donors. Raw reads were error-corrected and collapsed into unique sequences by a nearest-neighbor algorithm in which closely related sequences were merged to remove PCR and sequencing errors. Alignment of CDR3 sequences to IMGT reference sequences was used to assign V, D and J gene segments. Each retained sequence needed at least a six-nucleotide match to both a V gene segment and a J gene segment. A rearrangement was called productive if the CDR3 had no stop codons and remained in frame with V and J, and every other rearrangement was called non-productive. Following IMGT convention, CDR3 was defined as the stretch from the second conserved V-encoded cysteine up to the conserved J-encoded phenylalanine. In an earlier analysis of more than 550 of the donors, sequences lacking an unambiguous match to a single V gene segment were excluded. An earlier analysis of under 750 of the donors called V segments functional above 56.7% productive rearrangements and segregating when the between-donor standard deviation exceeded 5%. A statistical classification framework was built to diagnose cytomegalovirus status from the catalog of TCR beta chain sequences. In a later analysis, V and J genes were assigned by comparing TCR nucleotide sequences against IMGT/GENE-DB human TR gene sequences. The TCRdist pipeline was used in a later analysis to assign CDR3 sequences and most-parsimonious VDJ recombination scenarios. A later analysis defined each TCR beta chain by its CDR3 amino acid sequence plus V-gene family, and excluded reads lacking a unique V-gene family. As a way to deal with suspected cross-contamination and a sequencing artifact, a later analysis dropped hundreds of nucleotide sequences that were highly shared and had low generation probability. A later analysis calculated a clonal expansion index for each public chain from normalized within-repertoire ranks of inferred template counts. A later analysis computed generation probabilities with a VDJ recombination model fitted to out-of-frame rearrangements, and checked the results against IGoR. A later analysis scored TCR-TCR, TCR-HLA and TCR-CMV co-occurrence with hypergeometric tests, applying a repertoire-size bias correction to TCR pairs. In a later analysis, false discovery rates were estimated by permuting HLA or CMV assignments 20 times. In a later analysis, co-occurring TCRs were grouped using DBSCAN, and TCRdist sequence similarity was added for clustering within HLA-allele-positive subsets. Co-occurrence clustering excluded repertoires with fewer than 30,000 or more than 120,000 public chains, plus five with anomalous nucleotide sharing. Sourced from immuneACCESS, this table was stored by TCRdb with only in-frame sequences that have V and J called. A share of the clones is absent; for the studies checked, an unresolved V gene accounts for under half, and the remainder has no known explanation. V, J and clone size are taken as reported in that table, and D and trimming were inferred from the DNA itself. The sample includes 80,000 to 130,000 clones, with around 80% observed a single time. 4% of the sample is in the top ten clones.

The origin of this receptor is a woman between 45 and 60 years old in good health and CMV-seropositive. The sequence joins TRBV2 to TRBJ2-2, with TRBD2 matching 10 junction bases. Input material: PBMCs. Here the CDR3 is given as CASISSGRNTGELFF. The DNA reads TGTGCCAGCATCTCTAGCGGGAGAAACACCGGGGAGCTGTTTTTT.